Following are 8 T cell receptor beta chains from one sample sequenced in a study of blood T cell repertoires in COVID-19. Repertoires were generated with immunoSEQ multiplex PCR, while TCRdb's copy carries only in-frame clones and drops some. The sample lists over 150,000 clones, roughly 88% occurring once. Specimen: peripheral blood. The receptors derive from a woman older than 75 with active or convalescent COVID-19.

The V call is TRBV2, the J call TRBJ1-5; D is ambiguous. CDR3 length equals 14 residues. The V end was cut by 2 bases, the J end by 4 bases, with 9 bases between. The germline CDR1 and CDR2 sequences are SNHLY and FYNNEI. The CDR3 reads CASSELGGNQPQHF. CDR3 sequence (DNA): TGTGCCAGCAGTGAACTAGGAGGGAATCAGCCCCAGCATTTT.

The V gene is TRBV30, the J gene TRBJ1-5; D is perhaps TRBD1 (5 bases). The CDR3 totals 13 residues. Germline CDR1 is GTSNPN and CDR2 is SVGIG (reference sequence). Trimming took 0 bases from V and 4 from J, leaving 7 bases between them. CDR3 coding DNA: TGTGCCTGGAGTGTGGCAGGGAATCAGCCCCAGCATTTT. This gives the protein CAWSVAGNQPQHF.

With respect to this clone: Other DNA sequences in the sample encode the same CDR3. The V call is TRBV12-3 or TRBV12-4, the J call TRBJ1-1, with D possibly TRBD1 on 5 matching bases. There are 11 residues in the CDR3. The ends were cut back, 3 bases at V and 8 bases at J, with 7 bases in the middle. The chain's CDR3 is CASSLGGEAFF. The CDR3 DNA reads as TGTGCCAGCAGTTTGGGGGGGGAAGCTTTCTTT.

This chain joins TRBV27 and TRBJ1-5; possible D gene TRBD1, 5 bases. Trimming pared 4 bases from V and 0 bases from J, leaving 10 bases between. The germline V gene encodes CDR1 MNHEY and CDR2 SMNVEV (reference sequence). This CDR3 contains 15 residues. The CDR3 region is CASSWTLNSNQPQHF. Here the CDR3 DNA reads TGTGCCAGCAGTTGGACACTAAATAGCAATCAGCCCCAGCATTTT.

The chain is built from TRBV19 and TRBJ2-7; 7 positions agree with TRBD1. Germline V gives CDR1 LNHDA, CDR2 SQIVND (reference sequence). This CDR3 has 15 residues. V lost 3 bases and J lost 2; bases outside the gene matches: 7. CDR3 amino acids: CASSITGAITYEQYF. CDR3 nucleotide sequence: TGTGCCAGTAGTATTACAGGGGCAATCACCTACGAGCAGTACTTC. The full variable domain, in which reference TRBV19 and TRBJ2-7 provide the parts outside the CDR3, is DGGITQSPKYLFRKEGQNVTLSCEQNLNHDAMYWYRQDPGQGLRLIYYSQIVNDFQKGDIAEGYSVSREKKESFPLTVTSAQKNPTAFYLCASSITGAITYEQYFGPGTRLTVT.

The chain has TRBV3-1 (or the pseudogene TRBV3-2) and TRBJ1-5; 7 bases are a match to TRBD1. Germline V CDR1 and CDR2: LGHDT, YNNKEL (reference sequence). The V gene end was trimmed by 4 bases and the J gene end by 6 bases; junction bases not matched to a gene: 6. CDR3 size: 14 residues. CDR3 sequence: CASSLRQGRQPQHF. The CDR3 DNA sequence: TGTGCCAGCAGCCTCCGACAGGGTCGTCAGCCCCAGCATTTT.

CDR3: CASSPGTGNTGELFF. CDR3 sequence (DNA): TGTGCCAGCAGTCCCGGGACAGGGAACACCGGGGAGCTGTTTTTT. V and J are TRBV6-5 and TRBJ2-2, with 8 bases lining up with TRBD1. The germline CDR1 and CDR2 sequences are MNHEY and SVGAGI. This CDR3 has 15 residues. V was clipped by 5 bases and J by 1 base; unmatched bases: 3.

The chain combines TRBV19 with TRBJ1-5; 7 bases map to TRBD1. The germline CDR1 and CDR2 sequences are LNHDA and SQIVND (reference sequence). V dropped 7 bases and J dropped 5; count of bases not matched to a gene: 8. The CDR3 is made up of 14 amino acids. The CDR3 nucleotides read TGTGCCAGTAACCTGGGGACAGAATATCAGCCCCAGCATTTT. It is translated as CASNLGTEYQPQHF.